This passage covers 25 T cell receptor beta chains from one sample sequenced in a study of blood T cell repertoires in COVID-19. This table comes from immunoSEQ multiplex PCR, and its TCRdb copy is limited to in-frame clones, with some not included. The data show about 210,000 clones, with roughly 86% seen just once and approximately 12% held by the top ten. Sequencing was done on a sample of peripheral blood. These receptors originate from a woman in her thirties or forties with acute or convalescent COVID-19.

This sequence joins TRBV19 and TRBJ2-7; TRBD2 matches at 8 bases. The CDR3 totals 18 residues. Per germline, CDR1 LNHDA and CDR2 SQIVND (reference sequence). Trimming took 0 bases from V and 2 from J; bases not matched to a gene: 12. DNA of the CDR3: TGTGCCAGTAGTATAGAGGCGGGGAGCGGGAGCAAGACCTACGAGCAGTACTTC. This gives the protein CASSIEAGSGSKTYEQYF.

The rearrangement joins TRBV27 to TRBJ2-2; 7 bases are a match to TRBD2. Germline trimming cut 3 bases from V and 7 bases from J; bases unmatched to any gene: 8. The CDR3 loop spans 15 amino acids. Germline CDR1 MNHEY, CDR2 SMNVEV (reference sequence). The CDR3 region is CASSLEGLPDGELFF. The CDR3 DNA is TGTGCCAGCAGTTTGGAGGGACTACCGGACGGGGAGCTGTTTTTT.

The rearrangement joins TRBV3-1 (or the pseudogene TRBV3-2) to TRBJ2-1; 8 nucleotides match TRBD2. The CDR3 runs to 12 residues. J gave up 9 bases and V 5 bases, and 3 bases lay outside the gene matches. Germline CDR1 LGHDT, CDR2 YNNKEL (reference sequence). CDR3 nucleotide sequence: TGTGCCAGCAGCATTAGCGGGGCTGAGCAGTTCTTC. It yields the protein CASSISGAEQFF.

The gene calls are TRBV5-1 and TRBJ2-2; 8 nucleotides line up with TRBD1. From germline, CDR1 is SGHRS and CDR2 YFSETQ. The CDR3 consists of 18 residues. V was clipped by 2 bases and J by 3 bases; unmatched bases: 12. The CDR3 nucleotides are TGCGCCAGCAGCTTTGAGGCGGGACAGGCGATACACACCGGGGAGCTGTTTTTT. Translated, it gives CASSFEAGQAIHTGELFF.

The chain couples TRBV10-3 to TRBJ2-2; D remains unclear. Germline V CDR1 and CDR2: ENHRY, SYGVKD. V gave up 0 bases and J gave up 7 bases, with 9 bases separating them. CDR3 length equals 14 residues. Written as DNA, the CDR3 is TGTGCCATCAGTGAGTCGAACGGTGGCGGGGAGCTGTTTTTT. Its protein product is CAISESNGGGELFF.

The genes are TRBV5-5 and TRBJ1-2; the match to TRBD1 covers 7 bases. With 4 bases clipped from V and 5 bases from J, the junction kept 11 bases outside the gene matches. The CDR3 runs 15 residues. Germline V lookup: CDR1 SGHKS, CDR2 YYEKEE (reference sequence). The CDR3 nucleotides are TGTGCCAGCAGCGAACTACCGGGACAGAAGTATGGCTACACCTTC. Its translation: CASSELPGQKYGYTF. The full variable domain, in which reference TRBV5-5 and TRBJ1-2 provide the parts outside the CDR3, is DAGVTQSPTHLIKTRGQQVTLRCSPISGHKSVSWYQQVLGQGPQFIFQYYEKEERGRGNFPDRFSARQFPNYSSELNVNALLLGDSALYLCASSELPGQKYGYTFGSGTRLTVV.

The rearrangement uses TRBV9 and TRBJ2-1; TRBD2 matches at 8 bases. The CDR3 covers 18 residues. Germline loops: CDR1 SGDLS, CDR2 YYNGEE. With V trimmed by 0 bases and J by 10 bases, 18 bases remained unmatched. The CDR3 DNA follows: TGTGCCAGCAGCGTAGCTGTTAGAAGCGGGGGCCCGGAAGGCGAGCAGTTCTTC. Encoded protein: CASSVAVRSGGPEGEQFF.

V is TRBV24-1 and J is TRBJ2-1, with D possibly TRBD2 on 7 matching bases. CDR1 and CDR2 from the germline V gene are KGHDR and SFDVKD. Trimming shortened V by 7 bases and J by 9 bases, and 15 bases separated the two germline ends. CDR3 length: 13 amino acids. The CDR3 DNA sequence: TGTGCCACCAGGAGGGGGGAGGGGAGTGAGCAGTTCTTC. As protein: CATRRGEGSEQFF.

V gene TRBV4-3 combines with J gene TRBJ1-4, with 7 bases fitting TRBD1. Germline values: CDR1 LGHNA, CDR2 YSLEER. This CDR3 spans 15 amino acids. Losses at the gene ends were 4 bases for V and 5 bases for J; bases not matched to a gene: 7. CDR3 protein: CASSPTTGSNEKLFF. In DNA, the CDR3 is TGCGCCAGCAGCCCCACGACAGGGAGCAATGAAAAACTGTTTTTT.

V is TRBV9 and J is TRBJ1-1, with D perhaps TRBD1 (6 bases). Germline V gene data show CDR1 as SGDLS and CDR2 as YYNGEE. The V end lost 0 bases, the J end lost 1 base, and 7 bases lay between the germline ends. The length of the CDR3 is 14 residues. The CDR3 is CASSVAGENTEAFF. CDR3 DNA sequence: TGTGCCAGCAGCGTAGCAGGGGAGAACACTGAAGCTTTCTTT.

This clone has just one count. CDR3 coding DNA: TGCGCCAGCAGCCAGGGACTAGCGGGGGGGCCGGTCAAAAACATTCAGTACTTC. Its protein product is CASSQGLAGGPVKNIQYF. The rearrangement links TRBV4-1 to TRBJ2-4, with 16 bases identical to TRBD2. Losses at the gene ends were 3 bases for V and 3 bases for J; bases not matched to a gene: 5. Germline values: CDR1 MGHRA, CDR2 YSYEKL. The CDR3 consists of 18 residues.

This sequence joins TRBV19 and TRBJ1-2; D possibly corresponds to TRBD1 (6 bases). CDR3 length: 14 residues. CDR1 and CDR2 (germline): LNHDA, SQIVND (reference sequence). Trimming cost V 2 bases and J 3 bases, with 10 bases left between them. The chain's CDR3 is CASSITQGYYGYTF. The CDR3 DNA reads TGTGCCAGTAGTATAACACAGGGATACTATGGCTACACCTTC.

The chain carries TRBV5-6 and TRBJ2-2, with D hard to call. This CDR3 contains 14 residues. Germline CDR1 is SGHDT and CDR2 is YYEEEE. The V gene lost 4 bases and the J gene lost 5 bases, with 12 bases spanning the gap. CDR3 DNA: TGTGCCAGCAGCGTCGTACAGACAACCGGGGAGCTGTTTTTT. Protein product: CASSVVQTTGELFF.

V and J are TRBV19 and TRBJ1-3; D gene ambiguous. V dropped 0 bases and J dropped 0 bases, with 12 bases sitting between them. Germline CDR1 is LNHDA and CDR2 is SQIVND (reference sequence). The CDR3 is made up of 17 amino acids. CDR3 protein: CASSIDYSPSSGNTIYF. Written as DNA, the CDR3 is TGTGCCAGTAGTATAGACTACAGTCCTTCCTCTGGAAACACCATATATTTT.

This clone was counted a few times. J is TRBJ1-1 and V is TRBV28; D uncertain. CDR1 is MDHEN, CDR2 SYDVKM, per germline. Between the trimmed V and J ends, which lost 2 bases and 7 bases, there was a span of 8 bases. The length of the CDR3 is 12 residues. The CDR3 DNA sequence: TGTGCCAGCAGTTTAGGGCATTTTGAAGCTTTCTTT. Amino acid sequence: CASSLGHFEAFF. The full variable domain, its missing parts supplied by reference TRBV28 and TRBJ1-1, is DVKVTQSSRYLVKRTGEKVFLECVQDMDHENMFWYRQDPGLGLRLIYFSYDVKMKEKGDIPEGYSVSREKKERFSLILESASTNQTSMYLCASSLGHFEAFFGQGTRLTVV.

This chain connects TRBV10-1 to TRBJ2-1, with 10 bases matching TRBD2. Germline CDR1 is WNHNN and CDR2 is SYGVQD (reference sequence). With V trimmed by 8 bases and J by 6 bases, 13 bases remained unmatched. This CDR3 has 16 residues. CDR3 loop: CASGASGGAASNEQFF. The CDR3 region has the DNA TGCGCCAGCGGGGCCAGCGGGGGGGCGGCAAGCAATGAGCAGTTCTTC.

This clone was observed a single time. The chain has TRBV10-3 and TRBJ2-1, with 8 nucleotides matching TRBD2. From germline, CDR1 is ENHRY and CDR2 SYGVKD. After removal of 2 bases from V and 5 bases from J, the junction contained 5 bases not matched to a gene. The CDR3 runs to 15 residues. The CDR3 reads CAISEGSGRHNEQFF. The CDR3 DNA follows: TGTGCCATCAGTGAGGGGAGCGGGAGACACAATGAGCAGTTCTTC.

This sequence joins TRBV5-1 and TRBJ1-5, with 8 positions matching TRBD1. The V segment lost 1 base and the J segment 6 bases; nucleotides outside the gene matches: 6. CDR3 length: 15 amino acids. Germline V gene lookup returns CDR1 SGHRS and CDR2 YFSETQ. CDR3 in amino acids: CASSLSGTGTQPQHF. The DNA of the CDR3 is TGCGCCAGCAGCTTGTCCGGGACAGGAACTCAGCCCCAGCATTTT.

The V call is TRBV4-1, the J call TRBJ2-5; tentatively, D is TRBD2 (5 bases). Trimming cost V 2 bases and J 0 bases, with 19 bases left between them. Looked up from germline, CDR1 is MGHRA and CDR2 is YSYEKL. This CDR3 spans 18 amino acids. CDR3 coding DNA: TGCGCCAGCAGCCAAAGCCCGGGGAGCGGTTGGGACCAAGAGACCCAGTACTTC. It codes for CASSQSPGSGWDQETQYF.

The chain carries TRBV15 and TRBJ1-2; D gene uncertain. V dropped 0 bases and J dropped 6 bases, with 11 bases sitting between them. The CDR3 loop spans 14 amino acids. CDR1 is LNHNV and CDR2 is YYDKDF in the germline V gene (reference sequence). The CDR3 region is CATSRDSVAHGYTF. For the CDR3, the DNA is TGTGCCACCAGCAGAGATAGTGTCGCCCATGGCTACACCTTC.

The gene calls are TRBV5-1 and TRBJ2-7; 11 nucleotides agree with TRBD2. The J segment lost 0 bases and the V segment lost 3 bases, leaving 8 bases of the junction unmatched. This CDR3 comprises 17 residues. Germline CDR1 is SGHRS and CDR2 is YFSETQ. The CDR3 protein is CASSWRLAGQSSYEQYF. Written as DNA, the CDR3 is TGCGCCAGCAGCTGGCGACTAGCGGGACAGAGCTCCTACGAGCAGTACTTC.

The chain joins TRBV2 to TRBJ2-4; 7 bases line up with TRBD2. The trim removed 5 bases at V and 8 bases at J, leaving 3 bases unmatched. CDR1 and CDR2 (germline): SNHLY, FYNNEI. The CDR3 is 12 residues long. CDR3 residues: CASSSRGDIQYF. In nucleotides, the CDR3 is TGTGCCAGCAGTTCACGGGGGGACATTCAGTACTTC.

The chain employs TRBV12-5 and TRBJ1-1, with D possibly TRBD1 on 5 matching bases. Germline lookup yields CDR1 LGHNT and CDR2 FRNRAP. Trimming removed 5 bases from V and 0 bases from J, with 16 bases in between. The CDR3 is 16 amino acids. The CDR3 bases are TGTGCTAGTGGTACCCCCCAGCAGGGCTTGAACACTGAAGCTTTCTTT. Translation gives CASGTPQQGLNTEAFF.

The chain joins TRBV5-6 to TRBJ2-3; 7 nucleotides match TRBD1. Germline V gene data show CDR1 as SGHDT and CDR2 as YYEEEE. J lost 2 bases, V lost 3 bases, and 3 bases had no gene match. The CDR3 runs to 14 residues. CDR3 residues: CASSSGQLTDTQYF. CDR3 coding DNA: TGTGCCAGCAGCTCGGGACAGCTCACAGATACGCAGTATTTT.

This clone has more than one count but fewer than ten. This chain connects TRBV3-1 (or the pseudogene TRBV3-2) to TRBJ2-7, with TRBD1 matching over 7 bases. The junction had 14 bases not matched to a gene; V was cut back by 5 bases and J by 13 bases. Germline values: CDR1 LGHDT, CDR2 YNNKEL (reference sequence). The length of the CDR3 is 13 residues. The CDR3 nucleotides read TGTGCCAGCAGCTTACGACAGGGTTGGCCCCTATACTTC. The encoded protein is CASSLRQGWPLYF.